Below, one T cell receptor (beta chain) is given with its context. The antigen this receptor binds is unknown. The sample holds no much larger clone one base away, and base qualities are not on file. For TCR Vbeta sequencing, memory CD4+ T cells were sorted ex vivo from the peripheral blood of narcolepsy patients and healthy controls. The data stem from a study of T cells in narcolepsy (dated by TCRdb to the late 2010s). Notes on the research overall: Patients with narcolepsy type 1 or type 2 (NT1, NT2) and healthy control donors were enrolled in the study. To look for autoreactive T cells in narcolepsy patients that target self-antigens of hypocretin neurons (hypocretin, TRIB2), the study used TCR Vbeta sequencing to follow clonotypes in blood and CSF. The research as a whole found: HCRT-specific and TRIB2-specific autoreactive clonotypes were highlighted in plots that compared CD4+ T cell clonotypes in CSF versus blood from the same patient. Certain blood memory CD4+ repertoires from patients and controls had no sequences that matched autoreactive T cell clones. Numbers of sequenced blood memory CD4+ clonotypes were comparable, averaging roughly 40,000 in patients and about 30,000 in controls. Autoreactive clonotypes were reported to be detected serially in the blood of the same patients and of different patients, but not in the blood of healthy controls.

CDR3 length: 15 amino acids, cysteine to phenylalanine. Of all the DNA, just the CDR3 is kept, 45 bases in frame from base 1. V and J are trimmed by 1 base and 6 bases, and the gene matches miss 6 bases of the junction. The germline V gene (reference sequence) supplies CDR1 LNHNV and CDR2 YYDKDF. The library was prepared using the immunoSEQ multiplex PCR assay. TCRdb's version of the immuneACCESS table is confined to in-frame rearrangements and falls short of the full clone set. An unresolved V gene accounts for under half of the shortfall where checked; the remainder is of unknown origin. The sample table shows just over 20,000 clones, and around 83% are seen once. 1.5% to 2% of the sample lies in the top ten.

The sequence joins TRBV15 to TRBJ2-1; TRBD1 matches 7 bases in the middle. The sequencing sample was made of memory (CD45RA-) CD4+ T cells from blood. This specimen's cell subset or site label, interpreted: memory T cells sorted ex vivo from peripheral blood. This receptor was taken from a human donor in good health. The DNA reads as follows: TGTGCCACCAGCAGAGCGCGGGCAGGGGGCAATGAGCAGTTCTTC. The resulting protein is CATSRARAGGNEQFF. With the rest looked up from the reference TRBV15 and TRBJ2-1 genes rather than sequenced, the full variable domain is DAMVIQNPRYQVTQFGKPVTLSCSQTLNHNVMYWYQQKSSQAPKLLFHYYDKDFNNEADTPDNFQSRRPNTSFCFLDIRSPGLGDTAMYLCATSRARAGGNEQFFGPGTRLTVL.